This TCR beta chain was sequenced in a study of blood T cell repertoires in COVID-19. TCRdb's table, derived via immunoSEQ multiplex PCR, lists solely in-frame clones and lacks some. This sample has 200,000 to 250,000 clones, with around 80% found just once. V was trimmed by 6 bases and J by 6 bases, leaving 9 bases between them. The CDR3 has 12 amino acids. Germline V gives CDR1 ENHRY, CDR2 SYGVKD. This chain links TRBV10-3 with TRBJ2-1; D gene ambiguous. The sequenced material came from peripheral blood. The source of this sequence is a woman aged 40 to 55 with acute or convalescent COVID-19. CDR3 bases: TGTGCCATCAGCTTAACTCTCAATGAGCAGTTCTTC. Translating gives CAISLTLNEQFF.